This T cell receptor beta chain was recovered during a study of Tregs in tolerant kidney transplant recipients (dated by TCRdb to about 2019). In the study overall: Additional Treg samples were obtained from an approximately 3-day mixed lymphocyte reaction with belatacept, in some cases followed by a 5-day donor restimulation, before recipient CD4+CD25+CD127- cells were sorted. During sorting of primary belatacept mixed lymphocyte reaction cultures, recipient cells were distinguished from donor cells with antibodies. TCRbeta sequencing was used in the study to identify donor-specific regulatory T cells before combined kidney and bone marrow transplantation, and the identified cells were then tracked after transplant. In a few healthy controls, several methods of expanding Tregs specific for an allogeneic donor were compared by TCRbeta repertoire sequencing.

General study outcomes and caveats: Biological reproducibility was not directly addressed, though technical replication error appeared minimal. Expanding Tregs with activated donor B cells appeared to identify the most biologically relevant and donor-specific TCRbeta repertoire. The study was limited by small patient numbers, and the findings need validation in larger populations and under other immunosuppression protocols.

Healthy control blood was obtained either as purchased buffy coats or from healthy volunteers. Healthy control blood was processed by Ficoll density gradient to PBMCs and cryopreserved; patient PBMCs were collected before and after transplant. V was cut back by 5 bases and J by 0 bases, leaving a gap of 8 bases between them. Inclusive of the bounding cysteine and phenylalanine, the CDR3 is 13 residues long. Of the read, only the CDR3 DNA is kept; its 39 bases are in frame from base 1. The germline V gene specifies SGHVS as CDR1 and FQNEAQ as CDR2. With respect to this clone: Its antigen is still unknown. Base qualities are missing; no much larger clone stands one base away.

Genomic DNA was extracted from sorted cells with the QIAGEN DNeasy Blood and Tissue Kit for TCRbeta CDR3 sequencing. High-throughput TCRbeta CDR3 sequencing, which included PCR amplification with bias correction and internal controls, was done commercially through immunoSEQ. From the authors' description of their analysis: Unique productive TCRbeta sequences were defined by CDR3 nucleotide sequence where primers matched, otherwise by CDR3 amino acid sequence with Vbeta and Jbeta genes. A sequence was defined as donor-reactive if the sequence was expanded at least 5-fold in CFSE-low cells compared with unstimulated cells and had a frequency of at least 0.01% in CFSE-low cells. Jensen-Shannon divergence calculated on the top 100 TCRbeta sequences ranked by frequency was used to measure repertoire divergence. For samples with multiple sequencing runs, sorting error was corrected separately for each run before the runs were pooled. This immuneACCESS table, as held by TCRdb, lists in-frame sequences with V and J called but not all clones. Of the missing ones, under half trace to an unresolved V gene in checked studies; the others have no known cause. Clonal size and the V and J genes are those of that table, whereas D and trimming came from the DNA. The sample table holds about 31,000 clones, of which under 90% were seen once. In total, the top ten clones hold 2% to 2.5% of the sample.

Recombination connected TRBV7-8 to TRBJ2-7; no D gene is confidently identified. The sample consisted of Tregs from blood cultured with allogeneic cells. This receptor was obtained from a human donor in good health. The CDR3: CASSQRVSYEQYF. The nucleotide sequence is TGTGCCAGCAGCCAACGGGTCTCCTACGAGCAGTACTTC.